A selection of T cell receptor beta chains follows, all from one sample in a study of T cell responses to AZD1222 COVID-19 vaccine. The assay was immunoSEQ multiplex PCR, and TCRdb's table has in-frame clones only and misses some. The sample has over 110,000 clones, just over 90% seen once. The source was peripheral blood, collected on day 0 of AZD1222 vaccination. The origin of the receptors is an adult in good health. Both conserved end residues are trimmed from each CDR3.

V,length,CDR3
TRBV13,17,ASSLGPGTSGLYQETQY
TRBV7-2,14,ASNPRGPTGANVLT
TRBV3-1/TRBV3-2,13,ASSQTAGEGEKLF
TRBV7-2,12,ASSLATGGGEQY
TRBV7-8,14,ASRGSGSGIHNEQF
TRBV5-1,13,ASSLGDRPSQPQH
TRBV4-1,12,ASSQDIRYYEQY
TRBV7-8,14,ASSLARPPANEKLF
TRBV2,13,ASRVTGRGNEKLF
TRBV15,10,ATSPGLGTQY
TRBV6-5,12,ASSSSKPEDTQY
TRBV18,11,ASSEQGTGELF
TRBV5-8,14,ASSRGTGGLYQPQH
TRBV4-3,15,ASSQAIGIGTSGEQY
TRBV7-9,15,ASSGFLAGAPYNEQF
TRBV20-1,8,SAGGGGAF
TRBV7-8,11,ASSRDSSDGYT
TRBV6-5,12,ASRQTGGDTEAF
TRBV6-5,12,ASSGRDRNSPLH
TRBV19,13,ASSIPLGQRGGYT
TRBV11-2,12,ASRREAARETQY
TRBV7-2,10,ASSDRGNEQY
TRBV6-1,9,ASSDRSPLH
TRBV11-3,16,ASSLVNLAGAPQNEQF
TRBV29-1,15,SVVGGAASGRSYEQY
TRBV11-3,13,ASSLGGGGYNEQF
TRBV18,15,ASSPLYGRSDTGELF
TRBV2,13,ASSSTSGVSYEQY
TRBV10-1,13,ASSPHGNEGGEQY
TRBV11-2,13,ASSLMGGMTGELF
TRBV29-1,11,SVGQGGLYEQY
TRBV6-6,12,ASSYGFQNTEAF
TRBV15,9,ATSSSDTQY
TRBV19,11,ASSLGVPYEQY
TRBV4-3,14,ASSLLAGAGTDTQY